The sequence of this T cell receptor (beta chain) was determined in a study of shared clonotypes between healthy human individuals. The protocol was immunoSEQ multiplex PCR, while the TCRdb copy is restricted to in-frame clones and leaves out a portion. The sample has around 2,000,000 clones; about 95% are singletons. Naive CD8 cells were CD45RO-negative, positively selected for CCR7, excluding terminally differentiated effector memory CD45RA+ cells. As to this clone: Its antigen is undetermined. The same CDR3 arises from other DNA sequences in this sample as well.

Germline CDR1 and CDR2: LNHDA and SQIVND (reference sequence). V lost 3 bases, J lost 3 bases, and 2 bases stayed unmatched. The CDR3 sequence is 13 residues long. Findings and limits, study-wide: Naive subsets usually exceeded memory subsets in estimated richness.

The sequence was collected from a young man in good health. Sequenced: naive CD8+ T cells sorted from blood. J is TRBJ2-7 and V is TRBV19; 7 nucleotides align to TRBD1. CDR3 bases: TGTGCCAGTAGTATCAACAGGGGCTACGAGCAGTACTTC. This encodes CASSINRGYEQYF.